The sample holds a few counts of the clone carrying this TCR beta chain. Its antigen is unidentified. This entry is derived from a study of blood T cells in healthy people across ages. Study-level background: About one barcoded beta molecule per two T cells came from capture by template switching. General study results and limits: Possibly, changes in expanded clonotypes were confounded because donor CMV status was unknown.

The CDR3 has 16 amino acids. Germline V CDR1 and CDR2: ENHRY, SYGVKD. V shed 7 bases, J shed 3 bases, and the junction held 13 bases outside the gene matches. A second PCR of about 7 to 12 cycles used a sample-barcoded 5' primer and a J-beta primer mix. TCRdb redid the calling of the 5' RACE reads with MiXCR, one entry per CDR3 protein. Seen here are some 760,000 distinct CDR3 sequences, about 25% observed once, and the top ten hold under 4%. This sample also belongs to another study, concerning T cells of mothers and their children. That publication notes: Maternal samples each gave over 9 million TCR beta CDR3 reads, and child samples around 3.2 million each.

Sequenced input: blood. The sequence was obtained from a boy aged 5-17 years in good health. The J gene is TRBJ1-2, the V gene TRBV10-3, with 8 bases that match TRBD1. The CDR3 here is CAIMEDGTGADYGYTF. CDR3 DNA sequence: TGTGCCATCATGGAGGATGGGACAGGAGCTGACTATGGCTACACCTTC.